Below, 5 T cell receptor beta chains from the same sample are listed, as sequenced in a study of brain metastases from non-small cell lung cancer. Measured with immunoSEQ multiplex PCR; TCRdb has only the in-frame clones, and not every one. The table lists thousands of clones, 86% of them singletons. Source material: primary lung tumor tissue. These receptors originate from a donor at least 40 years old with non-small cell lung cancer.

This rearrangement joins TRBV7-6 to TRBJ1-2; D uncertain. The V and J ends lost 5 bases and 7 bases respectively, with 20 bases between them. CDR1 is SGHVS and CDR2 is FNYEAQ in the germline V gene. The CDR3 totals 15 residues. CDR3 DNA sequence: TGTGCCAGCAGCCTCCAGTCCAATGGGCCCTTTGGCTACACCTTC. Protein: CASSLQSNGPFGYTF. The full variable domain, completed using reference TRBV7-6 and TRBJ1-2, is GAGVSQSPRYKVTKRGQDVALRCDPISGHVSLYWYRQALGQGPEFLTYFNYEAQQDKSGLPNDRFSAERPEGSISTLTIQRTEQRDSAMYRCASSLQSNGPFGYTFGSGTRLTVV.

This chain joins TRBV24-1 and TRBJ2-1, with 9 bases lining up with TRBD2. CDR3 size: 15 residues. From germline, CDR1 is KGHDR and CDR2 SFDVKD. J lost 5 bases, V lost 7 bases, and 8 bases had no gene match. The CDR3 is CATSLGLAMDNEQFF. The CDR3 bases are TGTGCCACCAGCCTGGGACTAGCTATGGACAATGAGCAGTTCTTC.

Comment on this clone: A read error may account for a junction end that differs from germline. The sample contains more than one DNA sequence encoding this CDR3. This rearrangement joins TRBV6-2 or TRBV6-3 to TRBJ2-1; 9 bases are shared with TRBD2. Germline loops: CDR1 MNHEY, CDR2 SVGEGT. CDR3 length: 15 residues. The CDR3, as DNA: TGTGCCAGCAGTCGCTCCGAAGCGGGAGGCAATGAACAGTTCTTC. Protein: CASSRSEAGGNEQFF.

V and J are TRBV7-2 and TRBJ2-7; D possibly corresponds to TRBD1 (6 bases). CDR3 length equals 15 residues. Trimming took 0 bases from V and 2 from J, leaving 11 bases between them. Germline V gene sequence: CDR1 SGHTA, CDR2 FQGNSA. The CDR3 coding sequence is TGTGCCAGCAGCTTAGCGGGGGCGTTTACCTACGAGCAGTACTTC. It yields the protein CASSLAGAFTYEQYF.

V usage is TRBV19 and J usage is TRBJ1-5; D possibly corresponds to TRBD1 (5 bases). The germline V gene has CDR1 LNHDA and CDR2 SQIVND (reference sequence). There are 12 residues in the CDR3. The ends were cut back, 8 bases at V and 5 bases at J, with 10 bases in the middle. The CDR3 nucleotides read TGTGCCAGTCGGGACGATGATCAGCCCCAGCATTTT. Translation: CASRDDDQPQHF.